A single T cell receptor (beta chain) is shown here with its context. Its cognate antigen has yet to be identified. No base qualities exist here, and no much larger clone lies one base off it. The sample comes from a study of cytomegalovirus exposure and HLA in healthy donors (dated by TCRdb to between 2016 and 2019). Some background on the complete study: According to a later analysis, the roughly 130 validation repertoires were produced on the same platform as the 666 repertoires of the first cohort. The study aimed to test whether signatures of past pathogen exposure could be identified by cataloging public T cell receptors. A separate validation cohort of roughly 130 different subjects was used in addition to the roughly 700-subject first cohort. To predict cytomegalovirus infection status, the study brought together high-throughput TCR immunosequencing, statistical association of individual TCRs with disease status, and machine learning. What the study reported, not specific to this receptor: Across donors, most TCR sequences were observed very rarely, whereas some public TCRs were present in many individuals. In both the original and validation cohorts, the classifier was reported to diagnose cytomegalovirus status with high specificity and sensitivity. A later analysis lacked HLA typing for the validation cohort, so it scored co-occurrence in that cohort across all 110 or so repertoires. The study gave a list of 150 to 200 TCR beta chains associated with cytomegalovirus. In a later analysis, TCRs clustered in the first cohort were found to also tend to co-occur in the roughly 120 validation repertoires, with approximately 95% of cluster scores above 0. The authors suggested that the approach could potentially be extended to other disease states and immunological phenotypes. In vitro tests confirmed that a few of the cytomegalovirus-associated TCR beta chains recognize cytomegalovirus antigens.

The donors were included in the validation cohort of some 110 subjects, a group kept apart from the roughly 670-subject first cohort. V ends up 1 base short and J 4 bases short, with an unmatched junction base count of 8. Taken from cysteine to phenylalanine, the CDR3 has 17 residues. The CDR3 DNA has 51 bases and is translated from base 1. CDR1 SGHRS and CDR2 YFSETQ are derived from the germline V gene. The library was generated by the immunoSEQ multiplex PCR assay. As for the original processing: A statistical classification framework was built for diagnosing cytomegalovirus status from the catalog of TCR beta chain sequences. TCRdb limited this immuneACCESS table to in-frame rearrangements with V and J called. A share of clones is missing; checked studies link under half to unresolved V genes, and the rest is unexplained. V, J and clone size are taken as reported in that table, and D and trimming were inferred from the DNA itself. A total of 60,000 to 90,000 clones appear in this sample, 94% of them only once. The ten largest make up about 0.6% of the sample.

This TCR derives from a young woman in good health and CMV-seronegative. Recombination joined TRBV5-1 with TRBJ2-2, with 9 junctional bases fitting TRBD1. Sequences were obtained from PBMCs. At the DNA level, the sequence is TGCGCCAGCAGCTTGTACGGCGGGACAGGGCTCACCGGGGAGCTGTTTTTT. Protein translation: CASSLYGGTGLTGELFF.